A single sample gave rise to the 26 T cell receptor beta chains below, sequenced in a study of T-cell reconstitution after alpha-beta-depleted transplantation in children. Researchers prepared the TCRbeta library using unique molecular identifiers, the study reports. TCRdb reprocessed the PCR reads with MiXCR, giving one entry per CDR3 protein. Of approximately 300,000 distinct CDR3 sequences in the sample, around a tenth were seen once. The sequencing used peripheral blood, collected 180 days after TCRalphabeta/CD19-depleted stem cell transplant. All receptors derive from a male patient under 10 years old who had a stem cell transplant for chronic granulomatous disease, so the T cells may come from the graft donor.

This clonotype was detected a few times. The V and J genes are TRBV18 and TRBJ1-6; unclear D gene. V shed 3 bases and J shed 0 bases, with 15 bases lying between them. Germline assignment: CDR1 KGHSH and CDR2 LQKENI. This CDR3 contains 18 residues. The DNA for the CDR3 is TGTGCCAGCTCACCGCTCGATATCGGCCTCTCCTATAATTCACCCCTCCACTTT. This translates into CASSPLDIGLSYNSPLHF.

The sample holds many counts of this clonotype. The rearrangement uses TRBV6-6 and TRBJ2-5; D not resolved. The germline V gene encodes CDR1 MNHNY and CDR2 SVGAGI (reference sequence). The V end was cut by 5 bases, the J end by 6 bases, with 7 bases between. This CDR3 contains 11 residues. CDR3 in amino acids: CASSNRKTQYF. CDR3 coding DNA: TGTGCCAGCAGTAACCGAAAGACCCAGTACTTC.

This clonotype was seen ten or more times. The chain uses TRBV7-8 and TRBJ2-7; 8 nucleotides align to TRBD1. Per the germline V gene, CDR1 is SGHVS and CDR2 is FQNEAQ. This CDR3 region has 14 residues. V gave up 5 bases and J gave up 4 bases; unmatched junction bases: 7. The CDR3 coding sequence is TGTGCCAGCAGCGGGCGGGACAGGACGTACGAGCAGTACTTC. It yields the protein CASSGRDRTYEQYF. Drawing the rest from reference TRBV7-8 and TRBJ2-7, the complete variable domain is GAGVSQSPRYKVAKRGQDVALRCDPISGHVSLFWYQQALGQGPEFLTYFQNEAQLDKSGLPSDRFFAERPEGSVSTLKIQRTQQEDSAVYLCASSGRDRTYEQYFGPGTRLTVT.

This clonotype was observed many times. V gene TRBV5-1 combines with J gene TRBJ2-3; D gene uncertain. CDR1 is SGHRS and CDR2 is YFSETQ in the germline V gene. The CDR3 consists of 13 residues. Trimming left V 4 bases short and J 2 bases short, with 8 bases between. Here the CDR3 DNA reads TGCGCCAGCAGCGCTTCTATCACAGATACGCAGTATTTT. This encodes CASSASITDTQYF.

The CDR3 sequence: CASSLKLDRTYEQYF. Here the CDR3 DNA reads TGTGCCAGCAGCCTCAAATTGGACAGGACCTACGAGCAGTACTTC. V gene TRBV5-5 combines with J gene TRBJ2-7; 7 bases align to TRBD1. In germline, CDR1 is SGHKS, CDR2 YYEKEE (reference sequence). CDR3 length: 15 residues. V was clipped by 4 bases and J by 2 bases; unmatched bases: 9. The full variable domain, rest sourced from reference TRBV5-5 and TRBJ2-7, is DAGVTQSPTHLIKTRGQQVTLRCSPISGHKSVSWYQQVLGQGPQFIFQYYEKEERGRGNFPDRFSARQFPNYSSELNVNALLLGDSALYLCASSLKLDRTYEQYFGPGTRLTVT.

This clonotype was seen ten or more times. This chain links TRBV20-1 with TRBJ2-5; tentative D call: TRBD2 (6 bases). V was trimmed by 6 bases and J by 1 base, leaving 15 bases between them. Germline CDR1 and CDR2: DFQATT and SNEGSKA (reference sequence). This CDR3 comprises 14 residues. The DNA for the CDR3 is TGCAGTGCAAGGAGGGACTCATTCCAAGAGACCCAGTACTTC. It translates to CSARRDSFQETQYF.

As concerns this clonotype: Being one base from a much bigger clone, this may be a read error. This chain uses TRBV28 with TRBJ1-5; possible D gene TRBD1, 6 bases. The CDR3 totals 14 residues. Germline V gene data show CDR1 as MDHEN and CDR2 as SYDVKM. Deletions cut 5 bases from V and 7 bases from J, with 15 bases between. The CDR3 bases are TGTGCCAGCAGTCCACAGGGCTTGAGCCAGCCCCAGCATTTT. Translation: CASSPQGLSQPQHF. The full variable domain, completed using reference TRBV28 and TRBJ1-5, is DVKVTQSSRYLVKRTGEKVFLECVQDMDHENMFWYRQDPGLGLRLIYFSYDVKMKEKGDIPEGYSVSREKKERFSLILESASTNQTSMYLCASSPQGLSQPQHFGDGTRLSIL.

V usage is TRBV12-3 or TRBV12-4 and J usage is TRBJ1-6; the D gene is possibly TRBD1 (6 bases). V lost 3 bases and J 3 bases, leaving 12 bases between the germline ends. The CDR3 sequence is 16 residues long. The CDR3 here is CASSFLAGVYNSPLHF. For the CDR3, the DNA is TGTGCCAGCAGTTTCTTGGCAGGGGTCTATAATTCACCCCTCCACTTT.

A word on this clonotype: It may be a read error: a sequence one base away is much more abundant. The chain carries TRBV9 and TRBJ2-2; D may be TRBD2 (5 bases). Germline V gives CDR1 SGDLS, CDR2 YYNGEE. This CDR3 has 14 residues. V was trimmed by 0 bases and J by 4 bases, leaving 7 bases between them. The CDR3: CASSVGGVTGELFF. In DNA, the CDR3 is TGTGCCAGCAGCGTAGGGGGAGTCACCGGGGAGCTGTTTTTT. Variable domain in full (rest from reference TRBV9 and TRBJ2-2): DSGVTQTPKHLITATGQRVTLRCSPRSGDLSVYWYQQSLDQGLQFLIQYYNGEERAKGNILERFSAQQFPDLHSELNLSSLELGDSALYFCASSVGGVTGELFFGEGSRLTVL.

About this clonotype itself: Possible read error: a much larger clone is one base away. This chain joins TRBV3-1 and TRBJ1-6; TRBD1 agrees at 7 bases. Germline CDR1 and CDR2: LGHDT and YNNKEL (reference sequence). The CDR3 contains 18 residues. This CDR3 is CASSQKRVSGGYISPLHF. The CDR3 bases are TGTGCCAGCAGCCAAAAGAGGGTTTCAGGGGGATATATTTCACCCCTCCACTTT.

This clonotype was counted many times. The CDR3 nucleotides read TGTGCCAGCATAACTAACTCCTACAATGAGCAGTTCTTC. Its protein is CASITNSYNEQFF. The rearrangement links TRBV28 to TRBJ2-1, with D uncertain. Trimming shortened V by 7 bases and J by 0 bases, and 7 bases separated the two germline ends. In germline, CDR1 is MDHEN, CDR2 SYDVKM. CDR3 length: 13 residues.

This clonotype was observed at least ten times. V and J are TRBV6-2 or TRBV6-3 and TRBJ2-7; perhaps TRBD2 as D (6 bases). V was cut by 4 bases and J by 2 bases, with 15 bases left in between. Germline assignment: CDR1 MNHEY and CDR2 SVGEGT. The CDR3 extends over 15 amino acids. This chain's CDR3 is CASSLGGVSPYEQYF. The CDR3 region has the DNA TGTGCCAGCAGTTTGGGGGGAGTCTCACCCTACGAGCAGTACTTC.

This clonotype was observed many times. The rearrangement uses TRBV12-3 or TRBV12-4 and TRBJ2-7; 12 bases agree with TRBD1. This CDR3 is 14 amino acids long. With V trimmed by 5 bases and J by 3 bases, 2 bases remained unmatched. The CDR3, as DNA: TGTGCCAGCAGTCGGGACAGGGGGCTCTACGAGCAGTACTTC. Residues: CASSRDRGLYEQYF.

The table lists this clonotype with many counts. The chain is built from TRBV5-1 and TRBJ1-3; D gene uncertain. The CDR3 runs 14 residues. Looked up from germline, CDR1 is SGHRS and CDR2 is YFSETQ. Trimming left V 0 bases short and J 0 bases short, with 4 bases between. Here the CDR3 DNA reads TGCGCCAGCAGCTTGGGGAGCTCTGGAAACACCATATATTTT. Amino acid sequence: CASSLGSSGNTIYF. Full variable domain (outside the CDR3, taken from reference TRBV5-1 and TRBJ1-3): KAGVTQTPRYLIKTRGQQVTLSCSPISGHRSVSWYQQTPGQGLQFLFEYFSETQRNKGNFPGRFSGRQFSNSRSEMNVSTLELGDSALYLCASSLGSSGNTIYFGEGSWLTVV.

The table lists this clonotype with many counts. The chain combines TRBV20-1 with TRBJ2-1; D ambiguous. Deletions cut 6 bases from V and 6 bases from J, with 9 bases between. CDR1 is DFQATT and CDR2 is SNEGSKA in the germline V gene (reference sequence). The CDR3 consists of 11 residues. For the CDR3, the DNA is TGCAGTGCCCAGGTGGTCAATGAGCAGTTCTTC. Translating it yields CSAQVVNEQFF.

Points on this clonotype: This may be a read error, as it is one base from a much larger clone. The chain joins TRBV20-1 to TRBJ1-2; the D is unclear. Germline lookup yields CDR1 DFQATT and CDR2 SNEGSKA (reference sequence). This CDR3 has 10 amino acids. The CDR3 spells CSAPFGGYPF. The CDR3 DNA reads TGCAGTGCCCCCTTCGGTGGCTACCCCTTC.

This clonotype has more than one count but fewer than ten. V and J are TRBV4-2 and TRBJ2-3; 10 bases agree with TRBD1. Looked up from germline, CDR1 is LGHNA and CDR2 is YNFKEQ. J gave up 5 bases and V 0 bases, and 2 bases lay outside the gene matches. This CDR3 is 15 amino acids long. CDR3 loop: CASSQDGTGEDTQYF. The CDR3 DNA is TGTGCCAGCAGCCAAGATGGGACAGGGGAAGATACGCAGTATTTT.

This clonotype was seen a handful of times. This chain joins TRBV27 and TRBJ1-2; 7 bases align to TRBD1. The CDR3 covers 14 residues. V shed 9 bases and J 2 bases; nucleotides not matched to a gene: 9. The germline V gene has CDR1 MNHEY and CDR2 SMNVEV (reference sequence). The CDR3 DNA follows: TGTGCCAGTCATCCACTGGGACAGAACTATGGCTACACCTTC. Amino acid sequence: CASHPLGQNYGYTF.

The chain couples TRBV18 to TRBJ1-2; D call uncertain. Trimming took 6 bases from V and 4 from J, leaving 24 bases between them. The CDR3 totals 17 residues. Looked up from germline, CDR1 is KGHSH and CDR2 is LQKENI. The CDR3 nucleotides are TGTGCCAGCTCCCGTCGCTTTGTAGCTACTATTCTCTATGGCTACACCTTC. Translated, it gives CASSRRFVATILYGYTF.

At least ten counts were recorded for this clonotype. The V gene is TRBV12-3 or TRBV12-4, the J gene TRBJ1-2; tentative D call: TRBD1 (6 bases). V was trimmed by 2 bases and J by 7 bases, leaving 11 bases between them. CDR3 length equals 13 residues. CDR3 region: CASSLSRGGGYTF. The CDR3 DNA sequence: TGTGCCAGCAGTTTAAGCAGGGGTGGTGGCTACACCTTC.

In its sample, this clonotype was seen many times. The chain has TRBV14 and TRBJ2-5; 12 nucleotides align to TRBD2. Germline CDR1 and CDR2: SGHDN and FVKESK. Trimming removed 2 bases from V and 7 bases from J; junction bases left unmatched: 5. The CDR3 runs 15 residues. The CDR3: CASSQRSLAGGTQYF. CDR3 bases: TGTGCCAGCAGCCAAAGGTCACTAGCGGGAGGGACCCAGTACTTC.

This clonotype has at least ten counts. This sequence joins TRBV7-8 and TRBJ2-5; D remains unclear. Germline assignment: CDR1 SGHVS and CDR2 FQNEAQ. This CDR3 is built from 13 residues. Trimming took 6 bases from V and 5 from J, leaving 13 bases between them. CDR3 amino acids: CASRFRVVETQYF. DNA for the CDR3: TGTGCCAGCAGGTTTAGGGTGGTGGAGACCCAGTACTTC.

In its sample, this clonotype was seen many times. The chain links TRBV18 to TRBJ1-6; D unresolved. V was trimmed by 3 bases and J by 9 bases, leaving 9 bases between them. Germline CDR1 is KGHSH and CDR2 is LQKENI. The CDR3 loop spans 13 amino acids. In nucleotides, the CDR3 is TGTGCCAGCTCACCTCGCGTGGGTTCACCCCTCCACTTT. This translates into CASSPRVGSPLHF.

In this sample, this clonotype turned up many times. This chain uses TRBV12-3 or TRBV12-4 with TRBJ2-7; D is ambiguous. This CDR3 has 13 amino acids. V lost 7 bases, J lost 2 bases, and 12 bases lay in between. DNA for the CDR3: TGTGCCAGCATGGGCAGTGCGGCCTACGAGCAGTACTTC. This translates into CASMGSAAYEQYF.

This clonotype was observed at least ten times. V gene TRBV12-3 or TRBV12-4 combines with J gene TRBJ1-5; the D gene is possibly TRBD1 (6 bases). The CDR3 covers 14 residues. The germline V and J ends were trimmed by 5 bases and 0 bases, with 8 bases remaining between them. The CDR3 bases are TGTGCCAGCAGTCGGACAGATAGCAATCAGCCCCAGCATTTT. Encoded protein: CASSRTDSNQPQHF.

In regard to this clonotype: A read error may explain this, as a much larger clone is one base away. This chain joins TRBV6-1 and TRBJ1-1; D is ambiguous. Germline-derived CDR1 and CDR2 are MNHNS and SASEGT. The CDR3 consists of 14 residues. Trimming stripped 5 bases from V and 3 bases from J, with 13 bases between. CDR3 bases: TGTGCCAGCAGTCGACATGGAAAGGACACTGAAGCTTTCTTT. As protein: CASSRHGKDTEAFF.